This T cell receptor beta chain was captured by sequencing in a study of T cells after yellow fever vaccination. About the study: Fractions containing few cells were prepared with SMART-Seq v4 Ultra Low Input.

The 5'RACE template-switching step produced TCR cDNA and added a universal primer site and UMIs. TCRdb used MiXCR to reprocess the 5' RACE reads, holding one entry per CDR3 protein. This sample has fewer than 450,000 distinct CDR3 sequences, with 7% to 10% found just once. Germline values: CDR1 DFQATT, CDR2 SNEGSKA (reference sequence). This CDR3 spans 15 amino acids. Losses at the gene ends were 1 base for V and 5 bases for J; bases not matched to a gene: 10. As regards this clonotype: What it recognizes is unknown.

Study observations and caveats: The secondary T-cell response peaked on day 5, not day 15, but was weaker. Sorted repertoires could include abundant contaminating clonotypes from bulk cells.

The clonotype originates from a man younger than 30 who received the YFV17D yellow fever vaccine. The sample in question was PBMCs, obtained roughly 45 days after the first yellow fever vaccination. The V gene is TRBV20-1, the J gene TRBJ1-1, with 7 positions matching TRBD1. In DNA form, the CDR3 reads TGCAGTGCTAGAGGATACAGGGGCCGGGGGACTGAAGCTTTCTTT. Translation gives CSARGYRGRGTEAFF.